This T cell receptor beta chain was observed in a study of long-term antiretroviral therapy in people with HIV (dated by TCRdb to 2022 to 2024). With respect to the entire study: The earliest samples were collected about a decade before the 2015 WHO recommendation for immediate ART, when ART was typically delayed until CD4 counts fell. A total of 150 to 200 cryopreserved PBMC samples came from a few dozen adults with confirmed HIV infection and were collected serially over a mean of approximately six years (range 1-12). Among the 25 to 35 participants with HIV, ten to eleven were female. No cross-contamination during QIAcube processing was shown when test extractions of a monoclonal T-cell line were performed alongside 30 to 40 polyclonal samples. This retrospective serial study examined whether starting ART and sustained HIV suppression were associated with changes in the composition and diversity of the TRB repertoire in peripheral blood. What the research found in general, with its limitations: Expanded TRB clones identified before ART initiation dominated the repertoire across all time points, though the dominance fluctuated and decreased in many PLHIV after ART. Since PBMC availability was limited, sequencing covered only the TCR beta chain, with no alpha chain pairing. The samples were dated from about 2004 to 2017, and the ART regimens that were used may be less effective than current ART regimens. Unsorted PBMC were profiled instead of sorted CD4+ and CD8+ T cells because pre-ART samples had limited cell numbers. Inferences about post-ART repertoire changes were limited because no data were available on ART adherence, viral resistance or therapy changes. ART initiation was associated with a significant increase in TRB diversity, but diversity stayed significantly below transplant donor controls even after long-term ART. Compared with controls, HIV repertoires had narrower CDR3 length ranges, and the network structure pointed to an antigen-experienced repertoire that shifted only slightly toward naive after ART.

Remarks on this clone: Its antigen is still unknown. No much larger clonotype is one base removed from it; base qualities were not supplied.

The immunoSEQ hsTCRB v3.0 assay was used at survey level resolution for TRB variable region sequencing. The targeted TRB sequencing depth was about 40,000-55,000 T-cell genomes per sample. Pooled TRB libraries were sequenced on an Illumina MiSeq with a v3 150-cycle kit. In the source study's methods: Analysis of repertoires was carried out in R inside a reproducible Nextflow workflow spanning QC, data transformation and analysis. LymphoSeq2, an R package for AIRR-Seq data exploration, was used to implement custom analyses. Several samples that produced fewer than 5000 total TRB sequences were removed, so approximately 190 HIV repertoires were analyzed. Of the roughly 190 retained HIV repertoires, almost 60 were collected before and about 130 after ART initiation. Repertoires were downsampled to 5000 TRB nucleotide sequences, and summary statistics were averaged over 100 downsampling iterations. TRB sequences were retained for analysis only if CDR3 regions of at least seven amino acids were present. Two measures captured diversity: a Shannon entropy-derived clonality score and the Gini coefficient. In the repertoire networks, any two of the top 5000 CDR3 amino acid sequences were linked whenever the two sequences differed by an edit distance of one. GLIPH2 predicted antigen specificity groups and MHC restriction for TRB CDR3 amino acid sequences. To flag known associations with CMV, EBV, HIV or tissue antigens, CDR3 amino acid sequences were compared against VDJdb and McPAS-TCR. Pre-ART, post-ART and control groups were compared with Wilcoxon signed-rank tests and Holm-Bonferroni correction. Entries here come from immuneACCESS through TCRdb and include only in-frame sequences with V and J called. Some clones fail to appear in such tables; in the studies checked, an unresolved V gene covers under half of the shortfall, and the cause of the remainder is unknown. V, J and clone size are taken as reported in that table, and D and trimming were inferred from the DNA itself. The table for this sample lists approximately 22,000 clones; roughly 88% of them were counted only once. Over 15% of the sample belongs to the ten largest clones.

Relative to germline, V is 1 base shorter and J is 6 bases shorter, with 4 bases between their ends. As encoded in the germline V gene, CDR1 is MNHNS while CDR2 is SASEGT. There are 12 amino acids in the CDR3, from cysteine to phenylalanine inclusive. Of the read, only the CDR3 DNA is kept; its 36 bases are in frame from base 1. Inclusion was restricted to participants for whom at least one PBMC sample before ART initiation and at least two post-ART samples were available. All participants with HIV were treated in the United States of America. Before DNA extraction, cryopreserved samples of about 0.9-11 million PBMC were thawed and then washed. At the time of the earliest PBMC sample, participants with HIV were aged between roughly 23 and 60 years. PBMC samples from each participant spanned 1-4 timepoints before ART initiation and 2-8 timepoints after ART initiation, with a median of 7 samples. For every participant, serial HIV viral load, CD4+ T-cell count, ART history and demographic data were obtained. Genomic DNA was extracted from unsorted PBMC with a Qiagen kit on a QIAcube, with processing performed in batches of 12 samples.

The input for sequencing was unsorted PBMCs, taken 0.1 years before starting antiretroviral therapy. This TCR was sampled from a man between 18 and 29 years old with HIV. Recombination joined TRBV6-1 with TRBJ1-5; no confident D gene assignment can be made. The CDR3 in this case is CASSEGGQPQHF. The nucleotides are TGTGCCAGCAGTGAAGGGGGTCAGCCCCAGCATTTT.